A single sample gave rise to the 9 T cell receptor beta chains below, sequenced in a study of technical replicates of blood from a few donors. Clones were read by immunoSEQ multiplex PCR, and TCRdb kept only the in-frame ones, dropping some. The top ten hold approximately 0.4% of the sample, which has under 75,000 clones, around 95% seen once. The sample comprised T cells isolated from PBMCs. The receptors shown here come from a human donor in good health.

The rearrangement links TRBV9 to TRBJ1-4; 7 nucleotides agree with TRBD1. The germline V gene encodes CDR1 SGDLS and CDR2 YYNGEE. V lost 0 bases and J lost 8; bases outside the gene matches: 7. This CDR3 is 15 amino acids long. Here the CDR3 reads CASSVGGTEGEKLFF. The CDR3 bases are TGTGCCAGCAGCGTAGGGGGGACAGAGGGGGAAAAACTGTTTTTT.

The chain combines TRBV6-1 with TRBJ1-4, with D possibly being TRBD1 (5 bases). Trimming left V 10 bases short and J 6 bases short, with 18 bases between. CDR1 is MNHNS and CDR2 is SASEGT in the germline V gene. The CDR3 loop spans 14 amino acids. CDR3 DNA: TGTGCCATGGGGGGAGGGATCGTGGATGAAAAACTGTTTTTT. This encodes CAMGGGIVDEKLFF.

The rearrangement links TRBV4-3 to TRBJ2-1; 15 bases align to TRBD2. V lost 4 bases to trimming and J lost 9 bases; unmatched junction nucleotides: 10. The CDR3 contains 17 residues. CDR1 is LGHNA and CDR2 is YSLEER in the germline V gene. CDR3 loop: CASSLGSGLAGGIEQFF. CDR3 bases: TGCGCCAGCAGCCTTGGGTCGGGACTAGCGGGAGGTATTGAGCAGTTCTTC.

The chain has TRBV7-2 and TRBJ2-2, with TRBD2 matching 7 bases. The V segment lost 9 bases and the J segment 8 bases; nucleotides outside the gene matches: 15. The CDR3 loop spans 15 amino acids. Per germline, CDR1 SGHTA and CDR2 FQGNSA. The CDR3: CASSILAAKGGELFF. CDR3 in DNA: TGTGCCAGTTCTATCCTAGCGGCTAAGGGAGGGGAGCTGTTTTTT.

The V gene is TRBV28, the J gene TRBJ2-5; TRBD1 matches 7 bases. The V and J ends lost 6 bases and 2 bases, in that order; junction bases with no gene match: 6. The CDR3 length is 14 residues. Germline V gene data show CDR1 as MDHEN and CDR2 as SYDVKM. The CDR3 reads CASRIDRDQETQYF. The CDR3 coding sequence is TGTGCCAGCAGAATCGACAGGGATCAAGAGACCCAGTACTTC.

The rearrangement joins TRBV7-8 to TRBJ2-7, with D possibly matching TRBD2 (6 bases). Trimming removed 1 base from V and 2 bases from J, with 9 bases in between. Germline V CDR1 and CDR2: SGHVS, FQNEAQ. The CDR3 totals 14 residues. The CDR3 region is CASSLVGGPYEQYF. The DNA of the CDR3 is TGTGCCAGCAGCTTAGTGGGAGGTCCCTACGAGCAGTACTTC.

CDR3 sequence (DNA): TGTGCCAGCAGGCGGCCGGGAGTCGAGACCCAGTACTTC. It specifies CASRRPGVETQYF. The rearrangement joins TRBV6-6 to TRBJ2-5; D might be TRBD2 (6 bases). The CDR3 is made up of 13 amino acids. The V gene's germline CDR1 is MNHNY and CDR2 SVGAGI (reference sequence). Trimming took 6 bases from V and 5 from J, leaving 13 bases between them.

The J gene is TRBJ2-2, the V gene TRBV9, with 7 bases identical to TRBD2. Germline V gene data show CDR1 as SGDLS and CDR2 as YYNGEE. Trimming cost V 3 bases and J 5 bases; bases outside gene matches: 10. This CDR3 contains 16 residues. CDR3 coding DNA: TGTGCCAGCAGCGCCACCCCGGGAGGATTTACCGGGGAGCTGTTTTTT. As protein: CASSATPGGFTGELFF.

The chain uses TRBV5-1 and TRBJ1-1; 11 nucleotides agree with TRBD1. V lost 0 bases, J lost 1 base, and 8 bases stayed unmatched. The length of the CDR3 is 18 residues. Germline V gene data show CDR1 as SGHRS and CDR2 as YFSETQ. The CDR3 coding sequence is TGCGCCAGCAGCTTGGGGACAGGGGGCCGCCTACAGAACACTGAAGCTTTCTTT. This translates into CASSLGTGGRLQNTEAFF.